A single T cell receptor (beta chain) is shown here with its context. The antigen is not known. One junction end does not reproduce the germline sequence, and a read error may be involved. This sample is drawn from a study of Graves' ophthalmopathy and Graves' hyperthyroidism. Study-level results: The model forecast ophthalmopathy progression, reaching roughly 70% sensitivity and approximately 72% specificity. Blood samples also showed most expanded thyroid clonotypes exceeding 0.001 frequency.

Amplification targeted the TCR beta CDR3 regions, with RNA transcripts as the source material. Second-round multiplex PCR came after first-round RT-PCR with HTBI primers. One entry per CDR3 protein, called by TCRdb with MiXCR from the multiplex PCR reads. The table includes hundreds of thousands of distinct CDR3 sequences, under 50% detected once. Ophthalmopathy donors were characterized by moderate-to-severe activity, CAS of at least 3, NOSPECS of at least 4, and duration under 3 months. This receptor was taken from an adult man with Graves' ophthalmopathy. Input material: peripheral blood.

As DNA, the CDR3 is TGTGCCATCGGTGAGGCAGGGCGGTACTATGGCTACACCTTC. This sequence encodes CAIGEAGRYYGYTF. This chain joins TRBV10-3 and TRBJ1-2; D perhaps matches TRBD1 (5 bases). Germline V gives CDR1 ENHRY, CDR2 SYGVKD. CDR3 length equals 14 residues.